This TCR beta chain was recovered during a study of T-cell reconstitution after alpha-beta-depleted transplantation in children. V lost 6 bases to trimming and J lost 8 bases, with 10 bases between them. In germline, CDR1 is ENHRY, CDR2 SYGVKD. This CDR3 region has 11 residues. This clonotype was found many times. A TCRbeta library incorporating unique molecular identifiers was prepared. TCRdb re-derived calls from the PCR reads in MiXCR, one entry per CDR3 protein. The table has 350,000 to 450,000 distinct CDR3 sequences, 10% to 15% seen once; the top ten hold 4.3%. J is TRBJ1-1 and V is TRBV10-3; D possibly corresponds to TRBD1 (6 bases). The sample in question was PBMCs, obtained from the stem cell graft. The receptor comes from a human donor who donated a stem cell graft to a child with Fanconi anemia. The CDR3 sequence: CAIRTGTEAFF. The CDR3 DNA reads as TGTGCCATCAGGACCGGGACAGAAGCTTTCTTT.